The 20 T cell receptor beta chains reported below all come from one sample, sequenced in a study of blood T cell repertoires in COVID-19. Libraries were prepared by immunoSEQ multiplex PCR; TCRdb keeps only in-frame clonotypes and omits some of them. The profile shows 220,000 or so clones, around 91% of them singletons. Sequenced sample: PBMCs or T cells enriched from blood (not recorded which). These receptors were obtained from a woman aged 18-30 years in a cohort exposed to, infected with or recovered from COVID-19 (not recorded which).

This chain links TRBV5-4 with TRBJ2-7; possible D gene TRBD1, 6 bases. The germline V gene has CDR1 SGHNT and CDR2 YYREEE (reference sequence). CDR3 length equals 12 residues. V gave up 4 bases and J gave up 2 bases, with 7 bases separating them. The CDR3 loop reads CASSRDTYEQYF. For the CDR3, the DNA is TGTGCCAGCAGCCGGGACACCTACGAGCAGTACTTC.

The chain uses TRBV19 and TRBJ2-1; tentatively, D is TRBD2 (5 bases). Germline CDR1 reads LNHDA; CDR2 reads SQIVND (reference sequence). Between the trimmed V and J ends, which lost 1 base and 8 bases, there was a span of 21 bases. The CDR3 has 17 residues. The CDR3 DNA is TGTGCCAGTAGTATAGTAGTGGGTCATACGCGAGGGTATGAGCAGTTCTTC. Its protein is CASSIVVGHTRGYEQFF.

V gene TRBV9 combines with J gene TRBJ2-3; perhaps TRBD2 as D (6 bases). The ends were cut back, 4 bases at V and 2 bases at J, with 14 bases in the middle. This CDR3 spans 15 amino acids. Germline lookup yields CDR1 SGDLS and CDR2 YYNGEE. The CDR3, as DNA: TGTGCCAGCAGCCCACCACCGGGAGACACAGATACGCAGTATTTT. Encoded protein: CASSPPPGDTDTQYF.

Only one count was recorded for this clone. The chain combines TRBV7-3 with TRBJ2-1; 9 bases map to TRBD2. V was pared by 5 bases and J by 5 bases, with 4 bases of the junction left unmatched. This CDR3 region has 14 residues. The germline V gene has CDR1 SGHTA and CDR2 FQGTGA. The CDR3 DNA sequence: TGTGCCAGCAGCCTGACTAGCGGAGACAATGAGCAGTTCTTC. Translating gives CASSLTSGDNEQFF. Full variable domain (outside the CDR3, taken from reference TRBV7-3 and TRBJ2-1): GAGVSQTPSNKVTEKGKYVELRCDPISGHTALYWYRQSLGQGPEFLIYFQGTGAADDSGLPNDRFFAVRPEGSVSTLKIQRTERGDSAVYLCASSLTSGDNEQFFGPGTRLTVL.

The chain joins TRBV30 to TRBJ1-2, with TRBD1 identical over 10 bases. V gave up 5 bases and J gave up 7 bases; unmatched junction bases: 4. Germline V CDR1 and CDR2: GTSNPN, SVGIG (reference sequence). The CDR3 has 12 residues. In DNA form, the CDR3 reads TGTGCCTGGGGGGACAGGGGAGTTGGCTACACCTTC. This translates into CAWGDRGVGYTF.

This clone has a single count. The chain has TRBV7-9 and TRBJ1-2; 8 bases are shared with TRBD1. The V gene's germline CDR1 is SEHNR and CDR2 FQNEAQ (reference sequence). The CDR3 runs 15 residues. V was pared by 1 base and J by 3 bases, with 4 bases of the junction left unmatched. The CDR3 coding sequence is TGTGCCAGCAGCTTAGACCCAGGGGGCTACTATGGCTACACCTTC. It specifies CASSLDPGGYYGYTF.

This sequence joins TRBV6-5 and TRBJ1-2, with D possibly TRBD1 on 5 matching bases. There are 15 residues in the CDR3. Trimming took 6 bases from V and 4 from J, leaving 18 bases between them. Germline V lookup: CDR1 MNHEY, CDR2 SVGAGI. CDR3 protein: CASRPRDGGIYGYTF. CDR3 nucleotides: TGTGCCAGCAGACCCCGGGACGGGGGGATCTATGGCTACACCTTC.

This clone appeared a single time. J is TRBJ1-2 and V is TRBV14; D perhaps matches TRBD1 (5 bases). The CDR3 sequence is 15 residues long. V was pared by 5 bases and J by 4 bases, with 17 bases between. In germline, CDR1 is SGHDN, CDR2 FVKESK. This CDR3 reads CASSSLRGGTYGYTF. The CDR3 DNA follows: TGTGCCAGCAGCTCCCTGAGGGGCGGGACCTATGGCTACACCTTC.

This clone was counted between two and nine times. In DNA, the CDR3 is TGTGCCACCGGGGATTCCGGCTCCTACGAGCAGTACTTC. Translating it yields CATGDSGSYEQYF. This chain joins TRBV24-1 and TRBJ2-7, with D uncertain. The CDR3 is 13 amino acids. With 9 bases removed from V and 0 bases from J, the gap between germline ends came to 11 bases. Germline CDR1 KGHDR, CDR2 SFDVKD.

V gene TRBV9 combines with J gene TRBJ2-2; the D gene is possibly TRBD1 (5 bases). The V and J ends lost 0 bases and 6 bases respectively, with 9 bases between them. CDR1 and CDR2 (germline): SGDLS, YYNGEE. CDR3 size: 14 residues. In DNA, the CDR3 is TGTGCCAGCAGCGTAGGTGGGGCCTCCGGGGAGCTGTTTTTT. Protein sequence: CASSVGGASGELFF. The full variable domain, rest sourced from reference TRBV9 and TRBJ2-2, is DSGVTQTPKHLITATGQRVTLRCSPRSGDLSVYWYQQSLDQGLQFLIQYYNGEERAKGNILERFSAQQFPDLHSELNLSSLELGDSALYFCASSVGGASGELFFGEGSRLTVL.

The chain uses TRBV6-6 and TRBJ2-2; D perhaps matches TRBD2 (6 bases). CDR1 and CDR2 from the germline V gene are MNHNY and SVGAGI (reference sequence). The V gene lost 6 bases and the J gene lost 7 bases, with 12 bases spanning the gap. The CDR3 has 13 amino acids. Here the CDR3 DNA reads TGTGCCAGCAGCTCCAGGAGGGACGGGGAGCTGTTTTTT. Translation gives CASSSRRDGELFF.

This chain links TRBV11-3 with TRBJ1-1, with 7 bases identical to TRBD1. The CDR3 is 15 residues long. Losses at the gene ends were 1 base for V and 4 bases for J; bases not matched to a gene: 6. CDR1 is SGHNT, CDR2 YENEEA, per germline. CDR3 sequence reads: CASSLGSTGVTEAFF. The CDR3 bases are TGTGCCAGCAGCTTAGGGTCAACAGGGGTCACTGAAGCTTTCTTT.

The CDR3 protein is CASSAGTASHGYTF. DNA of the CDR3: TGTGCCAGCAGCGCCGGGACAGCTAGCCATGGCTACACCTTC. The chain joins TRBV5-8 to TRBJ1-2; the match to TRBD1 covers 7 bases. In germline, CDR1 is SGHTS, CDR2 YDEGEE. The CDR3 spans 14 residues. The ends lost 4 bases at V and 6 bases at J; junction bases unmatched: 9.

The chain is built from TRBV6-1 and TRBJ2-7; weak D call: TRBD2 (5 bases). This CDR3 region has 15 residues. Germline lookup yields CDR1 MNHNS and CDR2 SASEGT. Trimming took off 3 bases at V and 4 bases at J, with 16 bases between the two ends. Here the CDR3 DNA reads TGTGCCAGCAGTGATCAGGTGAGGGTTTCGTACGAGCAGTACTTC. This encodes CASSDQVRVSYEQYF.

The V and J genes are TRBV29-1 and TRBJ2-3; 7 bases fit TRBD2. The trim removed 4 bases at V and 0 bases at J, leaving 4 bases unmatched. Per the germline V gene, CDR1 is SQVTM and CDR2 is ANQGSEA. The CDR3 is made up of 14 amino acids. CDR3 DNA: TGCAGCGTTGGTCTAGCGGTTAGCACAGATACGCAGTATTTT. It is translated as CSVGLAVSTDTQYF.

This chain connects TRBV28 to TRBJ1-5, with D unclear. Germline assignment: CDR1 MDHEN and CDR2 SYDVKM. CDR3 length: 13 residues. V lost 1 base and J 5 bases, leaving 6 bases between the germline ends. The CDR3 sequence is CASSLSTYQPQHF. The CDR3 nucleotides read TGTGCCAGCAGTTTATCCACATATCAGCCCCAGCATTTT. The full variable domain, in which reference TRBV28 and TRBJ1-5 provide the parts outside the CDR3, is DVKVTQSSRYLVKRTGEKVFLECVQDMDHENMFWYRQDPGLGLRLIYFSYDVKMKEKGDIPEGYSVSREKKERFSLILESASTNQTSMYLCASSLSTYQPQHFGDGTRLSIL.

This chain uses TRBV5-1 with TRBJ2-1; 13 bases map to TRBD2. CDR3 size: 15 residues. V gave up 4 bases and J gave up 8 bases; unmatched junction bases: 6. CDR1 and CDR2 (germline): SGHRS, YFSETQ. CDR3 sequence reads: CASSPTSGGADEQFF. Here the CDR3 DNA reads TGCGCCAGCAGCCCCACTAGCGGGGGGGCCGATGAGCAGTTCTTC.

CDR3 residues: CASSSSGGSTNEKLFF. As DNA, the CDR3 is TGCGCCAGCAGCTCGTCGGGGGGGTCAACTAATGAAAAACTGTTTTTT. V is TRBV5-1 and J is TRBJ1-4, with D perhaps matching TRBD1 (5 bases). The germline V gene has CDR1 SGHRS and CDR2 YFSETQ. V lost 3 bases and J lost 0, with 12 bases in between. The CDR3 is made up of 16 amino acids.

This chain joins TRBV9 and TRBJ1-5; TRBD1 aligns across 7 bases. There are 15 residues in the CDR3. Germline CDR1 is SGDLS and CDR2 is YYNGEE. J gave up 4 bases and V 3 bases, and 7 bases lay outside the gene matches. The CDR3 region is CASSAGQAGNQPQHF. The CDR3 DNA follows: TGTGCCAGCAGCGCTGGACAGGCCGGGAATCAGCCCCAGCATTTT.

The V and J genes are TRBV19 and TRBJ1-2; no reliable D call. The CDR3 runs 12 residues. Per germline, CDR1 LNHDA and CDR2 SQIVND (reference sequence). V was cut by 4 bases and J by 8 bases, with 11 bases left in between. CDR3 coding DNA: TGTGCCAGTAGTACAGGAATGTGGGGCTACACCTTC. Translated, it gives CASSTGMWGYTF.